What follows is one T cell receptor (beta chain) and its context. What it binds is unknown. This sample was included in a study of vaccination and CD4 T cells after COVID-19. General study points: Spike mono-reactivity held for 304 of 307 vaccine-specific clones in convalescent patients.

V lost 0 bases, J lost 3 bases, and 9 bases lay in between. The germline V gene has CDR1 WSHSY and CDR2 SAAADI. The CDR3 sequence is 14 residues long. At the Johns Hopkins FTIC core, DNA taken from cultured CD4+ T cells was sequenced by way of the Oncomine TCR Beta short-read assay. TCRdb ran MiXCR on the PCR reads and lists one entry per CDR3 protein. This sample has approximately 17,000 distinct CDR3 sequences, with roughly 50% found just once. The treatment here: approximately 9-day PBMC culture with coronavirus spike peptide pools or control peptides (ViraFEST assay). Wells that each held 1.5 million to 2 million PBMCs were cultured with around 9.9 IU/ml IL-2 and about 9.8 ug/ml peptide pools. Cells received half-medium changes with fresh IL-2 medium on days 3 and 7. By negative selection, CD4+ T cells were isolated once culture had run for nine to ten days.

Sequencing was performed on CD4+ T cells from blood, cultured in vitro. This chain joins TRBV10-2 and TRBJ2-7, with D hard to call. The sequence came from a human donor who had recovered from COVID-19. The CDR3 sequence: CASSESGLSYEQYF. The CDR3 nucleotides are TGCGCCAGCAGTGAGTCAGGGCTGAGCTACGAGCAGTACTTC.